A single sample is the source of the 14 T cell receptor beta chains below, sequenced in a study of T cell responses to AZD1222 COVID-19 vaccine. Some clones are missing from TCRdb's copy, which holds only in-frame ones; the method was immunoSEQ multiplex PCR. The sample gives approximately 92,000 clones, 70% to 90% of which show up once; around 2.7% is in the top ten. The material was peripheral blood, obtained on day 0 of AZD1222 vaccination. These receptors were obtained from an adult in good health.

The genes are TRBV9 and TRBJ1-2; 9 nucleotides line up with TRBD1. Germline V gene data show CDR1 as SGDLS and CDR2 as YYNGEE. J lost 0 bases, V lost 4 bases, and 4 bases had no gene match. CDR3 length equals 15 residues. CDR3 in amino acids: CASSPRTGANYGYTF. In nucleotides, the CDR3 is TGTGCCAGCAGCCCCCGGACAGGGGCTAACTATGGCTACACCTTC.

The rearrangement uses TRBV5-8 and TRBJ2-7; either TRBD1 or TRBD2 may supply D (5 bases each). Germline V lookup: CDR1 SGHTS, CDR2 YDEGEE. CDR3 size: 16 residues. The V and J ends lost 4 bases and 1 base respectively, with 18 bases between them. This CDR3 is CASSTGRWGESYEQYV. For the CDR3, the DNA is TGTGCCAGCAGCACAGGTCGTTGGGGAGAGTCCTACGAGCAGTACGTC.

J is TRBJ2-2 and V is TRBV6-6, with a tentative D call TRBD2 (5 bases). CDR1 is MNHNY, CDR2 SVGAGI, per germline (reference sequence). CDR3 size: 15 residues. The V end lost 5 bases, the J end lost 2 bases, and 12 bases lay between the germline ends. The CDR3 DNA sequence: TGTGCCAGCAGTGCAACCGGGGTTAACACCGGGGAGCTGTTTTTT. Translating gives CASSATGVNTGELFF.

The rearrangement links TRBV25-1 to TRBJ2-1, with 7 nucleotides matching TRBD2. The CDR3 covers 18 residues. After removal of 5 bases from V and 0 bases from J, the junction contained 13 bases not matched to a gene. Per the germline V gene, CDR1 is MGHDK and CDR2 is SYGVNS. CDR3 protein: CASSPGTGTKSSYNEQFF. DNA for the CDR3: TGTGCCAGCAGTCCTGGGACCGGGACTAAGAGCTCCTACAATGAGCAGTTCTTC.

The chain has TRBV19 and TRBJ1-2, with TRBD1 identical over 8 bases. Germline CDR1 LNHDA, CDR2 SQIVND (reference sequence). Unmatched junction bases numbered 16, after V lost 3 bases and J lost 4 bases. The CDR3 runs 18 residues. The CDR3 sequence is CASSIIAQPGTGFYGYTF. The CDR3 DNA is TGTGCCAGTAGTATTATCGCACAGCCGGGGACAGGATTCTATGGCTACACCTTC.

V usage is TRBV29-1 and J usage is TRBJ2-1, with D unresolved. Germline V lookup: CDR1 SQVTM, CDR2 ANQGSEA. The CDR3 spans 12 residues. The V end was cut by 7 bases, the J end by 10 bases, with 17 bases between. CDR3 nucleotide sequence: TGCAGCGCCGGGCTCCAGATTGGAGAGCAGTTCTTC. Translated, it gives CSAGLQIGEQFF.

The CDR3 spells CASSPPGRTIGTEAFF. The CDR3 nucleotides are TGTGCCAGCTCACCACCGGGAAGAACGATAGGGACTGAAGCTTTCTTT. V is TRBV18 and J is TRBJ1-1; no clear D. In germline, CDR1 is KGHSH, CDR2 LQKENI. This CDR3 region has 16 residues. The ends were cut back, 0 bases at V and 5 bases at J, with 16 bases in the middle.

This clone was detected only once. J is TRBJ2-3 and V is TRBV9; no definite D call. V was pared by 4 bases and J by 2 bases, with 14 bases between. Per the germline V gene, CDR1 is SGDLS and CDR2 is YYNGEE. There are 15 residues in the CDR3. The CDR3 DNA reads TGTGCCAGCAGCCCCCTTCGGGCACCCACAGATACGCAGTATTTT. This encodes CASSPLRAPTDTQYF.

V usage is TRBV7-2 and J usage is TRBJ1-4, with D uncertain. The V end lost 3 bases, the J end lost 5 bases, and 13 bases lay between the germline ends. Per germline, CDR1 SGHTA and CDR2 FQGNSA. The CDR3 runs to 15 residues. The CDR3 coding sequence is TGTGCCAGCAGCTTCACCCGGGGAGGAAATGAAAAACTGTTTTTT. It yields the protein CASSFTRGGNEKLFF.

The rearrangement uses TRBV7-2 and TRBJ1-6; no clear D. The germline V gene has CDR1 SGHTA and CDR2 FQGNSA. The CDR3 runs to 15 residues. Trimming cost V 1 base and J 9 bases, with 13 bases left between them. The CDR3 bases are TGTGCCAGCAGCTTAGGGGGTGCCGGGGTTTCACCCCTCCACTTT. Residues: CASSLGGAGVSPLHF.

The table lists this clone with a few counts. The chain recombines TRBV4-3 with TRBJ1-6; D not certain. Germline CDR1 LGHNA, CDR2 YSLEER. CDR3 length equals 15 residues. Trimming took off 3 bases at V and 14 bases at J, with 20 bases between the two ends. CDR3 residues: CASSQDRTDLGTLHF. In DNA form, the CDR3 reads TGCGCCAGCAGCCAGGATAGGACCGACCTTGGCACCCTCCACTTT.

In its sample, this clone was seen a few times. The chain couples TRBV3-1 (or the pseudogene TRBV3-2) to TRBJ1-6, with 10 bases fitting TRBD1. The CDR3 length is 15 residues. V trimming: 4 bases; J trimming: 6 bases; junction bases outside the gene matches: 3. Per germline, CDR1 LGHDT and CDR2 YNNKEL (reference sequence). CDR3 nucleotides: TGTGCCAGCAGCCCCCGGGACAGGGGTAATTCACCCCTCCACTTT. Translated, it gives CASSPRDRGNSPLHF.

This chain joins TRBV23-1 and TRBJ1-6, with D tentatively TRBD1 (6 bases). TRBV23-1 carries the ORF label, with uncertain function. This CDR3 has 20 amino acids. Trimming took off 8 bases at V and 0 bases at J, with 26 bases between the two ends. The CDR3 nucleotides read TGCGCCAGCCGCCTGGGGGCCCACCTTCCCCCTAGCTCCTATAATTCACCCCTCCACTTT. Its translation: CASRLGAHLPPSSYNSPLHF.

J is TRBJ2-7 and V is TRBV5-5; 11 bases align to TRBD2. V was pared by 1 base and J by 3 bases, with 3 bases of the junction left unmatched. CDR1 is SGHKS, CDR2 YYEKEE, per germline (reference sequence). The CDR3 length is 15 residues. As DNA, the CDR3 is TGTGCCAGCAGCTTGCTAGCGGGGGGCCTCTACGAGCAGTACTTC. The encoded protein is CASSLLAGGLYEQYF. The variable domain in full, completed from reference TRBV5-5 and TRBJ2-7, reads DAGVTQSPTHLIKTRGQQVTLRCSPISGHKSVSWYQQVLGQGPQFIFQYYEKEERGRGNFPDRFSARQFPNYSSELNVNALLLGDSALYLCASSLLAGGLYEQYFGPGTRLTVT.